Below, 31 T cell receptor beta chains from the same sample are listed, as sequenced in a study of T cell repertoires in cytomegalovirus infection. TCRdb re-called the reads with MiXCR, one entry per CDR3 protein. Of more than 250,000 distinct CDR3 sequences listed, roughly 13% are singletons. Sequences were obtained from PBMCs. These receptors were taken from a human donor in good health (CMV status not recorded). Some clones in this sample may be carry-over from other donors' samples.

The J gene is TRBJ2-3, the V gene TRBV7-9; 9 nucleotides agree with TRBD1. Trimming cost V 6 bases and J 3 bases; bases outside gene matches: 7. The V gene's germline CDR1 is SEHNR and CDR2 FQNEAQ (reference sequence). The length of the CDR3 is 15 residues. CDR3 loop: CASRLTGGRTDTQYF. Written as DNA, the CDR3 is TGTGCCAGCAGACTGACAGGGGGGAGAACAGATACGCAGTATTTT.

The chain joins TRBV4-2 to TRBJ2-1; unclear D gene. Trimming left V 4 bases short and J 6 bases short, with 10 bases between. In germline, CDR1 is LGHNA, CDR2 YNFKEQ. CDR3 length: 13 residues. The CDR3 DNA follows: TGTGCCAGCAGCCTCGGACCATTCAATGAGCAGTTCTTC. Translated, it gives CASSLGPFNEQFF.

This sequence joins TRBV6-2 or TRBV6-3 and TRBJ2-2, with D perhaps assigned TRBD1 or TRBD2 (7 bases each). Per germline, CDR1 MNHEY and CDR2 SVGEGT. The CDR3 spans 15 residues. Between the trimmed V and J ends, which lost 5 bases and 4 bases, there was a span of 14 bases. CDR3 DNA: TGTGCCAGCAGTCCACAGGGGAGGGGCACCGGGGAGCTGTTTTTT. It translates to CASSPQGRGTGELFF.

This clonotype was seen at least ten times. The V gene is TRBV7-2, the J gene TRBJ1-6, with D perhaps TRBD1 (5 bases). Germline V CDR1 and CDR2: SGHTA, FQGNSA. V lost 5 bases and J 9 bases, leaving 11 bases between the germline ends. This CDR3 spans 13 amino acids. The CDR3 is CASSRDRSSPLHF. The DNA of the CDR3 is TGTGCCAGCAGCCGGGACCGGAGTTCACCCCTCCACTTT.

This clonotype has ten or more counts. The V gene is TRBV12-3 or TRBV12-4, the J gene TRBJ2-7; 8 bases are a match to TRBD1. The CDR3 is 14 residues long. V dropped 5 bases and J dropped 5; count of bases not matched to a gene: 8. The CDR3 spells CASSAPTGVHEQYF. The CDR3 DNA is TGTGCCAGCAGTGCACCGACAGGGGTCCACGAGCAGTACTTC.

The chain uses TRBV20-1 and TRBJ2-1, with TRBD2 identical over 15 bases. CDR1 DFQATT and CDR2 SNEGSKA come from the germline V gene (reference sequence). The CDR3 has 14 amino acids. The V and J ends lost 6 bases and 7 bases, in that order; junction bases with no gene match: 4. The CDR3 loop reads CSAGLAGGSNEQFF. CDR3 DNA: TGCAGTGCCGGACTAGCGGGGGGGAGTAATGAGCAGTTCTTC.

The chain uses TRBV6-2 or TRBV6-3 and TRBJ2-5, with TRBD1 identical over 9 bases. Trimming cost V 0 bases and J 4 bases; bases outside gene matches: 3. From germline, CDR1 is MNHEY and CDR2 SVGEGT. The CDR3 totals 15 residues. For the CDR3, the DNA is TGTGCCAGCAGTTACTCAGGACAGGGGAGAGAGACCCAGTACTTC. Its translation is CASSYSGQGRETQYF.

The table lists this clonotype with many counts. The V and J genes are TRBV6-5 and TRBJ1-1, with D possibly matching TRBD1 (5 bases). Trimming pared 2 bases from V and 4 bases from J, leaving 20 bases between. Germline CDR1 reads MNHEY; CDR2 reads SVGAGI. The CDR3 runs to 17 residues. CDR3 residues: CASSYIFGGRSGTEAFF. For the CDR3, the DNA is TGTGCCAGCAGTTACATCTTCGGGGGAAGATCCGGCACTGAAGCTTTCTTT.

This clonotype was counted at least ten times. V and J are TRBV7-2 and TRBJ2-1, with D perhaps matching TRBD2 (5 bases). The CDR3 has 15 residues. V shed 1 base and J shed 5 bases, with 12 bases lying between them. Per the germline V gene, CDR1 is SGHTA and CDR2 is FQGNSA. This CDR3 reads CASSLGRTLNNEQFF. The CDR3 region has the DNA TGTGCCAGCAGCTTAGGTCGGACTCTGAACAATGAGCAGTTCTTC. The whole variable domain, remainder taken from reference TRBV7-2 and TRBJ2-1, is GAGVSQSPSNKVTEKGKDVELRCDPISGHTALYWYRQSLGQGLEFLIYFQGNSAPDKSGLPSDRFSAERTGGSVSTLTIQRTQQEDSAVYLCASSLGRTLNNEQFFGPGTRLTVL.

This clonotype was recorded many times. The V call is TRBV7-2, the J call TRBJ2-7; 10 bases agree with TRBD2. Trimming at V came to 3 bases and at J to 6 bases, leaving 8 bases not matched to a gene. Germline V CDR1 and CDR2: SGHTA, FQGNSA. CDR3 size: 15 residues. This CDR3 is CASSLSSGSMSEQYF. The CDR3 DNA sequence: TGTGCCAGCAGCTTGTCTAGCGGGAGTATGAGCGAGCAGTACTTC.

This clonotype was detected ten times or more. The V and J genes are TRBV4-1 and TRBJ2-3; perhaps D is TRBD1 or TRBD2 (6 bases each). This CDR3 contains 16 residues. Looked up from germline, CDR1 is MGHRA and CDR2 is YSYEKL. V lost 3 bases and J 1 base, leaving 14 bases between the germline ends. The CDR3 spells CASSQFTGAGTDTQYF. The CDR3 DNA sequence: TGCGCCAGCAGCCAGTTTACGGGGGCGGGCACAGATACGCAGTATTTT.

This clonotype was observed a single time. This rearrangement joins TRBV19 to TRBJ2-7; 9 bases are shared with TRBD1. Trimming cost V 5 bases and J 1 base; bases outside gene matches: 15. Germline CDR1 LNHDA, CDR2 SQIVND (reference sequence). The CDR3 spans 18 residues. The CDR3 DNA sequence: TGTGCCAGTAGTGCAAGCCGCCTCGGGACAGGGTTTTCCTACGAGCAGTACTTC. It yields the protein CASSASRLGTGFSYEQYF.

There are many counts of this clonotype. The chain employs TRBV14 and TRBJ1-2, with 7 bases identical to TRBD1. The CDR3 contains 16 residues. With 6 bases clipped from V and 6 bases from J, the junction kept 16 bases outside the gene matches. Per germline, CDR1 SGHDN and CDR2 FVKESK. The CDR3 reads CASSTGTATSPHGYTF. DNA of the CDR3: TGTGCCAGCAGTACCGGGACAGCGACTTCTCCCCATGGCTACACCTTC.

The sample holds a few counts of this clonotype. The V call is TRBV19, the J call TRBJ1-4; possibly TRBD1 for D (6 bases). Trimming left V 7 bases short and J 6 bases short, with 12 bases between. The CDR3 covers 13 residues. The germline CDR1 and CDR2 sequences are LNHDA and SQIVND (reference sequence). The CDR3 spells CASMRRGDEKLFF. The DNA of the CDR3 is TGTGCCAGTATGCGGAGGGGGGATGAAAAACTGTTTTTT.

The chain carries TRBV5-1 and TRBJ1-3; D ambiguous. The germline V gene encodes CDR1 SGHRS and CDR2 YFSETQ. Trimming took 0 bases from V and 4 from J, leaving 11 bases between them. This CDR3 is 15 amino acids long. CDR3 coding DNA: TGCGCCAGCAGCTTGGATGGCTCGGGGGGAAACACCATATATTTT. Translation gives CASSLDGSGGNTIYF. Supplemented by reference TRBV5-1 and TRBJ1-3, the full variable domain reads KAGVTQTPRYLIKTRGQQVTLSCSPISGHRSVSWYQQTPGQGLQFLFEYFSETQRNKGNFPGRFSGRQFSNSRSEMNVSTLELGDSALYLCASSLDGSGGNTIYFGEGSWLTVV.

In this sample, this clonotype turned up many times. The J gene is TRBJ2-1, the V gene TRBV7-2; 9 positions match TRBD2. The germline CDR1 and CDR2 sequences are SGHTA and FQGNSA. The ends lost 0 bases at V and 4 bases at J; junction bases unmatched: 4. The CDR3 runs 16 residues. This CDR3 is CASSLATSGIYNEQFF. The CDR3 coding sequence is TGTGCCAGCAGCTTAGCGACTAGCGGAATTTACAATGAGCAGTTCTTC.

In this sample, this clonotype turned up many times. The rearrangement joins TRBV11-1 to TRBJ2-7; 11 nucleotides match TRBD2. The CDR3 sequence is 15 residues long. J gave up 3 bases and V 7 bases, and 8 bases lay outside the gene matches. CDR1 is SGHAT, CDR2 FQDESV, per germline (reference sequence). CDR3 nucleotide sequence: TGTGCCAGCACCATGGTAGCGGGAGGGATCTACGAGCAGTACTTC. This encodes CASTMVAGGIYEQYF.

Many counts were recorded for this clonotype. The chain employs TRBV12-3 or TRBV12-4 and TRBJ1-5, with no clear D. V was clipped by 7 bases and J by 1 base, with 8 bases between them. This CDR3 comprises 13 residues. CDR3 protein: CASTWRSNQPQHF. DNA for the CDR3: TGTGCCAGCACCTGGAGAAGCAATCAGCCCCAGCATTTT.

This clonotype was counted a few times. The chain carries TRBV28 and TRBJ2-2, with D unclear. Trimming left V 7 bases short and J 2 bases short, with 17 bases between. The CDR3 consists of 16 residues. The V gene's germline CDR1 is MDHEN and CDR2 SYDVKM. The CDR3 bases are TGTGCCAGCACCTCTTCGTGGGCTGCTAACACCGGGGAGCTGTTTTTT. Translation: CASTSSWAANTGELFF.

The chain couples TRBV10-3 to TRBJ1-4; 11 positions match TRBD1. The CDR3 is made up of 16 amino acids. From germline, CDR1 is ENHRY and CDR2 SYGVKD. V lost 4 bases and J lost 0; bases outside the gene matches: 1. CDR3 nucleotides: TGTGCCATCAGTGGGGGACAGGGGGCAACTAATGAAAAACTGTTTTTT. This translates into CAISGGQGATNEKLFF.

CDR3 bases: TGCGCCAGCAGTTACACGAACCAGGGAGATACGCAGTATTTT. It codes for CASSYTNQGDTQYF. The chain employs TRBV5-1 and TRBJ2-3; tentative D call: TRBD1 (5 bases). CDR1 is SGHRS, CDR2 YFSETQ, per germline. The CDR3 runs 14 residues. The V end lost 5 bases, the J end lost 5 bases, and 15 bases lay between the germline ends.

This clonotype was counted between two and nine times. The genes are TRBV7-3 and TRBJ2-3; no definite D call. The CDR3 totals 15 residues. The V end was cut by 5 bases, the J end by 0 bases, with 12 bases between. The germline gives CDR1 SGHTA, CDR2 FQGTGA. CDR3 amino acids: CASSVAGFSTDTQYF. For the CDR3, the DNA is TGTGCCAGCAGCGTAGCCGGGTTTAGCACAGATACGCAGTATTTT. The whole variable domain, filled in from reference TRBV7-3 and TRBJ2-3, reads GAGVSQTPSNKVTEKGKYVELRCDPISGHTALYWYRQSLGQGPEFLIYFQGTGAADDSGLPNDRFFAVRPEGSVSTLKIQRTERGDSAVYLCASSVAGFSTDTQYFGPGTRLTVL.

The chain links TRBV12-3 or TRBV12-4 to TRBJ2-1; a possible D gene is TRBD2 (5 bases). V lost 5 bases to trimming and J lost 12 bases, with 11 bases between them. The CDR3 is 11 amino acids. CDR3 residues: CASSQLVVQFF. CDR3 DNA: TGTGCCAGCAGTCAACTAGTGGTGCAGTTCTTC.

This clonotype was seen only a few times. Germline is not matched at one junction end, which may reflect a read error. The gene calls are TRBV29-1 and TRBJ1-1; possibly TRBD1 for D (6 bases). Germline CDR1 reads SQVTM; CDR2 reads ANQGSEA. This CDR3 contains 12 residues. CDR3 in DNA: TGCAGCGCTGAAGGGGGAGGGACTGAAGCTTTCTTT. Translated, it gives CSAEGGGTEAFF.

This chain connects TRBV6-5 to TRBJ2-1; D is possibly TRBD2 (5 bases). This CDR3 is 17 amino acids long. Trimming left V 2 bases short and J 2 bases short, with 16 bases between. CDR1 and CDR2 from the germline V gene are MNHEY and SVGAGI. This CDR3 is CASSYTREGSAYNEQFF. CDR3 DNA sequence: TGTGCCAGCAGTTACACGAGAGAGGGTAGCGCCTACAATGAGCAGTTCTTC.

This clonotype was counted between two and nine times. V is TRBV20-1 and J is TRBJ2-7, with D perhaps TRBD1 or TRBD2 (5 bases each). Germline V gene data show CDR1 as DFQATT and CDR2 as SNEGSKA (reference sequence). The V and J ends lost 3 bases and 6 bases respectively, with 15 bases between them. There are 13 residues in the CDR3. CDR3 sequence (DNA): TGCAGTGCTAGGCCAGTGGGGGTGGGCGAGCAGTACTTC. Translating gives CSARPVGVGEQYF.

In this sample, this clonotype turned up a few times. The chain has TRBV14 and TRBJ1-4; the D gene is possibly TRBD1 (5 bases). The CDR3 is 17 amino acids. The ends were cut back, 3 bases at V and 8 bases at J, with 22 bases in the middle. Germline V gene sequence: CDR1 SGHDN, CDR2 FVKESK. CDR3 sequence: CASSQATGSRPVEKLFF. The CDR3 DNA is TGTGCCAGCAGCCAGGCTACAGGTTCCCGTCCCGTGGAAAAACTGTTTTTT. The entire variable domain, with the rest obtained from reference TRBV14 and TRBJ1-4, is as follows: EAGVTQFPSHSVIEKGQTVTLRCDPISGHDNLYWYRRVMGKEIKFLLHFVKESKQDESGMPNNRFLAERTGGTYSTLKVQPAELEDSGVYFCASSQATGSRPVEKLFFGSGTQLSVL.

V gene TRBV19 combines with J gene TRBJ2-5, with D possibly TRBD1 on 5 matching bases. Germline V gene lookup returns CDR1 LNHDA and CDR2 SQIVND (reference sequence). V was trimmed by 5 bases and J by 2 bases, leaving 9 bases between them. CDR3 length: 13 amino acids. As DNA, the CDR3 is TGTGCCAGTAGTTGGCAGGGTCAAGAGACCCAGTACTTC. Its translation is CASSWQGQETQYF.

The CDR3 reads CSAYATSGRYEQYF. The CDR3 DNA reads TGCAGTGCCTACGCTACTAGCGGGCGATACGAGCAGTACTTC. The chain joins TRBV20-1 to TRBJ2-7, with TRBD2 identical over 9 bases. The CDR3 is made up of 14 amino acids. CDR1 is DFQATT and CDR2 is SNEGSKA in the germline V gene (reference sequence). The trim removed 6 bases at V and 4 bases at J, leaving 10 bases unmatched.

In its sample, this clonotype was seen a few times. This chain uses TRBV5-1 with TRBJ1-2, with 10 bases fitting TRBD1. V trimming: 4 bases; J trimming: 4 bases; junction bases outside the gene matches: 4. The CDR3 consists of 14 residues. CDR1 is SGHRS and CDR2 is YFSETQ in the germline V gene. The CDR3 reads CASSERTGGYGYTF. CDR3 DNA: TGCGCCAGCAGCGAAAGGACAGGGGGCTATGGCTACACCTTC.

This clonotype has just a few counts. CDR3 loop: CSAGGQNYNEQFF. The CDR3 DNA reads TGCAGTGCGGGAGGACAGAACTACAATGAGCAGTTCTTC. This chain joins TRBV20-1 and TRBJ2-1, with D perhaps being TRBD1 or TRBD2 (6 bases each). Trimming left V 6 bases short and J 3 bases short, with 12 bases between. Germline loops: CDR1 DFQATT, CDR2 SNEGSKA (reference sequence). The CDR3 consists of 13 residues.